This T cell receptor (beta chain) was profiled in a study of beta chain features in type 1 diabetes. Study conclusions and caveats: Shortening of TCRB CDR3s, moderate but significant, appeared in all four CD4+ subsets of Type 1 diabetes patients. Patients with type 1 diabetes showed fewer VDJ junction insertions and more deletions.

Germline V gene lookup returns CDR1 MDHEN and CDR2 SYDVKM. The ends were cut back, 10 bases at V and 4 bases at J, with 22 bases in the middle. The CDR3 totals 15 residues. Reverse transcribing all isolated RNA meant expressed TCRB transcripts were sequenced. Average reads for naive, central memory and regulatory T cell samples were roughly 3.5 million. Measured with immunoSEQ multiplex PCR; TCRdb has only the in-frame clones, and not every one. The sample contains 130,000 to 150,000 clones, about 13% of which appear only once. This clone was found a few times. What it binds is unknown. The receptor was derived from a young man with type 1 diabetes. Sequenced: central memory CD4+ T cells from blood. The rearrangement joins TRBV28 to TRBJ1-2; D might be TRBD1 (6 bases). CDR3 sequence: CATTGVAGEVYGYTF. Written as DNA, the CDR3 is TGTGCCACCACCGGGGTGGCAGGGGAGGTCTATGGCTACACCTTC.